This T cell receptor beta chain came from a study of cytomegalovirus exposure and HLA in healthy donors. Study context: Researchers previously reported finding more than 100 million unique TCR beta sequences from 170 million or so T cells. Study-level points and caveats: Relative to equally common others, HLA-associated TCR beta chains showed greater clonal expansion in a later analysis.

This clone turned up a few times. Its antigen is as yet unknown. CDR3 length equals 18 residues. V dropped 0 bases and J dropped 1 base, with 17 bases sitting between them. CDR1 LGHNA and CDR2 YSLEER come from the germline V gene. In the PCR, 60 Vbeta and 13 Jbeta primers were used. In the study's own analysis: In a later analysis, approximately 73 million unique TCR beta chains included roughly 11 million shared by two or more donors. Using immunoSEQ multiplex PCR, the repertoire was profiled, and TCRdb retains in-frame clones only, with some absent. That table gives V, J and clone size, and the DNA gave D and trimming. The repertoire includes 150,000 to 200,000 clones, about 80% of them detected once, and approximately 4.4% sits in the top ten.

The V call is TRBV4-3, the J call TRBJ2-3; D gene ambiguous. Sequencing was performed on PBMCs. The sequence was obtained from a woman in her twenties or thirties in good health and CMV-seropositive. In DNA, the CDR3 is TGCGCCAGCAGCCAAGATCTCACCGGAGCCCGGGGCACAGATACGCAGTATTTT. Translation gives CASSQDLTGARGTDTQYF.